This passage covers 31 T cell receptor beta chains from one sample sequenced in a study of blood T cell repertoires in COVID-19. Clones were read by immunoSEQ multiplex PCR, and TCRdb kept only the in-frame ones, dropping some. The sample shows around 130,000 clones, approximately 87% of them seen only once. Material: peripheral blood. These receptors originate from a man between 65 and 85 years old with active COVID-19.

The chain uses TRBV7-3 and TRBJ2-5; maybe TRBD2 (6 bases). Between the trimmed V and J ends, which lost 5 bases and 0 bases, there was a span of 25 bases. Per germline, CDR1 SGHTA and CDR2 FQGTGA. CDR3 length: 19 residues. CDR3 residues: CASSLRASSPGGYQETQYF. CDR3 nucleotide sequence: TGTGCCAGCAGCCTTAGAGCTAGCAGCCCTGGGGGGTACCAAGAGACCCAGTACTTC.

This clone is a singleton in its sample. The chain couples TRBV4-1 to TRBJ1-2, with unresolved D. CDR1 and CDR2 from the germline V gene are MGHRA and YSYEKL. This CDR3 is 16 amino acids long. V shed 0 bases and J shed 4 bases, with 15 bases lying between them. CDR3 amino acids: CASSQDRTVWAYGYTF. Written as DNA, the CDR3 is TGCGCCAGCAGCCAAGACAGAACAGTCTGGGCCTATGGCTACACCTTC.

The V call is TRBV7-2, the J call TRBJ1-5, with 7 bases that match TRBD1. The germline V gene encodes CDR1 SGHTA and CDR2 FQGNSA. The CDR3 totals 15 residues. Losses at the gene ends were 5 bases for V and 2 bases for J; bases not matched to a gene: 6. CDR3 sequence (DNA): TGTGCCAGCAGCCCCTACACAGGGGGCAATCAGCCCCAGCATTTT. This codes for CASSPYTGGNQPQHF.

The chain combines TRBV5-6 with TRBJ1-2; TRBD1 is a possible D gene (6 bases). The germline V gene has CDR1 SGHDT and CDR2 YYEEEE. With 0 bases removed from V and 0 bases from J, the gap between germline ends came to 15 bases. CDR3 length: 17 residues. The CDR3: CASSLVRGPLPNYGYTF. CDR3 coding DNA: TGTGCCAGCAGCTTGGTCAGGGGCCCACTGCCTAACTATGGCTACACCTTC.

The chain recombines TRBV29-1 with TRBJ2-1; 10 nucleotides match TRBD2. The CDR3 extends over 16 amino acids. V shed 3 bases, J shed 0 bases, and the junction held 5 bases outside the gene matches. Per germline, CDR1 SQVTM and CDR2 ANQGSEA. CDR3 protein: CSVEFASGSSYNEQFF. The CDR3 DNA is TGCAGCGTTGAGTTTGCTAGCGGGAGCTCCTACAATGAGCAGTTCTTC.

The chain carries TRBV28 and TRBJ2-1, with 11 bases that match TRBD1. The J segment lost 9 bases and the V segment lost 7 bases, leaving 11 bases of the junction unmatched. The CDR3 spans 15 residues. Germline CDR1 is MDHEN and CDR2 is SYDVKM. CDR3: CASTPRDRGTGEQFF. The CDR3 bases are TGTGCCAGCACCCCCCGGGACAGGGGGACAGGTGAGCAGTTCTTC. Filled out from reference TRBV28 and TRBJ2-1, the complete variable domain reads DVKVTQSSRYLVKRTGEKVFLECVQDMDHENMFWYRQDPGLGLRLIYFSYDVKMKEKGDIPEGYSVSREKKERFSLILESASTNQTSMYLCASTPRDRGTGEQFFGPGTRLTVL.

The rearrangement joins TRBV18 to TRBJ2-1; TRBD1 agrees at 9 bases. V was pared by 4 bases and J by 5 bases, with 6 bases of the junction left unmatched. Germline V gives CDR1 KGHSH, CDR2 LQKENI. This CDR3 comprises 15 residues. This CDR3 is CASSQPGQGDNEQFF. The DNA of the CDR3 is TGTGCCAGCTCACAACCGGGACAGGGTGACAATGAGCAGTTCTTC.

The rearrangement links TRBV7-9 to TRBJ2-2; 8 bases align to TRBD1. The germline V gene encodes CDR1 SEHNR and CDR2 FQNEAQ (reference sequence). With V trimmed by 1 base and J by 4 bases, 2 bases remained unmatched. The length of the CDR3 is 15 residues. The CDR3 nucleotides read TGTGCCAGCAGCTTAGGGGACAGGAGCACCGGGGAGCTGTTTTTT. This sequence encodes CASSLGDRSTGELFF.

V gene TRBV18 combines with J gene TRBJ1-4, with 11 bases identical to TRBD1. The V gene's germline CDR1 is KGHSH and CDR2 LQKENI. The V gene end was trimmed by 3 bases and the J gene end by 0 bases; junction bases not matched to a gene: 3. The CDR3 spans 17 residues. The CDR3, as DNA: TGTGCCAGCTCACCGAGGACAGGGGGCACAACTAATGAAAAACTGTTTTTT. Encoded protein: CASSPRTGGTTNEKLFF.

CDR3 DNA: TGCAGTGCCCCGCGGTACAATGAGCAGTTCTTC. It yields the protein CSAPRYNEQFF. This chain connects TRBV20-1 to TRBJ2-1; no clear D gene. The CDR3 has 11 amino acids. Germline CDR1 is DFQATT and CDR2 is SNEGSKA (reference sequence). V lost 6 bases and J lost 4, with 7 bases in between.

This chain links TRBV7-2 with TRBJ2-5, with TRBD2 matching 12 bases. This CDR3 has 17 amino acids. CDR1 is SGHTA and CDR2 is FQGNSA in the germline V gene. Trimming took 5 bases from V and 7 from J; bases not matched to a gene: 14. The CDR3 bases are TGTGCCAGCAGCGCGGGACTAGCGGGTGCCCAGGTCGGGACCCAGTACTTC. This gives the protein CASSAGLAGAQVGTQYF.

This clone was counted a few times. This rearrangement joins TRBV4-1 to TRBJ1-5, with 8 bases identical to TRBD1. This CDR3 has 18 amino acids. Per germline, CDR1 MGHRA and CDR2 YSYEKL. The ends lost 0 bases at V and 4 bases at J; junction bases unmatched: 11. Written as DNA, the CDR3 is TGCGCCAGCAGCCAAGAGGTACCGGGACAGGTACAGAATCAGCCCCAGCATTTT. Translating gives CASSQEVPGQVQNQPQHF.

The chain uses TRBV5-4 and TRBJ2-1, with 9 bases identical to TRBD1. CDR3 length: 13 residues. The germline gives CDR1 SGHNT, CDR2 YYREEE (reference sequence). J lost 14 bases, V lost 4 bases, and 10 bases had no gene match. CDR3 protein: CASSRSRTGEEFF. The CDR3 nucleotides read TGTGCCAGCAGCCGCTCTCGGACAGGGGAAGAGTTCTTC.

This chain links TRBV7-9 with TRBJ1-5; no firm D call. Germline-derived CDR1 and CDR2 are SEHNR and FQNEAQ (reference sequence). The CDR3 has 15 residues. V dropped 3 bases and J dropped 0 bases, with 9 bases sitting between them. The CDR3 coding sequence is TGTGCCAGCAGCTTGGGAGACAATAGCAATCAGCCCCAGCATTTT. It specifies CASSLGDNSNQPQHF.

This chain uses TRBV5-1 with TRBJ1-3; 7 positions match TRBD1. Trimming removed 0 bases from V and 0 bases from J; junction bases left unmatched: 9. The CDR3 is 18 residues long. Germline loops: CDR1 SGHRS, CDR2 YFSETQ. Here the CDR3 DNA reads TGCGCCAGCAGCTTGGTTACAGGGGCAAGAATCTCTGGAAACACCATATATTTT. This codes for CASSLVTGARISGNTIYF.

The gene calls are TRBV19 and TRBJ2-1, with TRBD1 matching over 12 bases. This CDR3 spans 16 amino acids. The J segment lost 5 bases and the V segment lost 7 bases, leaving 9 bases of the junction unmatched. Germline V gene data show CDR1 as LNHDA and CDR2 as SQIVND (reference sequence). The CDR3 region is CASTPRGTGGHNEQFF. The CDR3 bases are TGTGCCAGTACCCCCCGAGGGACAGGGGGCCACAATGAGCAGTTCTTC.

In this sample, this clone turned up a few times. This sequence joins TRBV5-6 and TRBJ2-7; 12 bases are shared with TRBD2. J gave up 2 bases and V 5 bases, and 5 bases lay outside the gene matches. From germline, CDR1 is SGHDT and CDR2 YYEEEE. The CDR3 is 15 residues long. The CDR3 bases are TGTGCCAGCAGTTCCCTAGCGGGAGGGCCCTACGAGCAGTACTTC. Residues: CASSSLAGGPYEQYF.

CDR3 amino acids: CASSPPTGSGSRDTQYF. For the CDR3, the DNA is TGTGCCAGCAGCCCTCCAACGGGTAGCGGGAGTAGAGATACGCAGTATTTT. The chain links TRBV6-2 or TRBV6-3 to TRBJ2-3; 9 nucleotides agree with TRBD2. The CDR3 extends over 17 amino acids. J gave up 5 bases and V 6 bases, and 15 bases lay outside the gene matches. The germline V gene has CDR1 MNHEY and CDR2 SVGEGT.

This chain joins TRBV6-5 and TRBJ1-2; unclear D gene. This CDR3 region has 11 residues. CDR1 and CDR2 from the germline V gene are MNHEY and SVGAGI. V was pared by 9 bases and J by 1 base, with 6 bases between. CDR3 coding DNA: TGTGCCAGTCAGGTTAACTATGGCTACACCTTC. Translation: CASQVNYGYTF.

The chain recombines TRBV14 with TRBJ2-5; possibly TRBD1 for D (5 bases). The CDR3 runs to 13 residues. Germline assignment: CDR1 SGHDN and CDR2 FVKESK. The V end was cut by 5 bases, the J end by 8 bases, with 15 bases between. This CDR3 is CASSAQVYSTQYF. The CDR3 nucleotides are TGTGCCAGCAGCGCACAGGTCTACAGTACCCAGTACTTC.

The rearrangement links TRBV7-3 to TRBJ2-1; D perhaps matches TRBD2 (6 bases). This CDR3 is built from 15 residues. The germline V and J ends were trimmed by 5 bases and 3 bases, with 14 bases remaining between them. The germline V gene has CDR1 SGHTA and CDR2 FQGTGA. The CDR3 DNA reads TGTGCCAGCAGCCCGGACGGGGGAGTCTACAATGAGCAGTTCTTC. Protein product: CASSPDGGVYNEQFF.

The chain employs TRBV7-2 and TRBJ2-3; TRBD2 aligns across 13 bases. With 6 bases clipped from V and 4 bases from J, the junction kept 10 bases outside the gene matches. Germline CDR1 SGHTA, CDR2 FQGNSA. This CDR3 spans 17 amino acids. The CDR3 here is CASSLTPGLAGPDTQYF. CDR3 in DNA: TGTGCCAGCAGTCTCACACCGGGACTAGCGGGACCAGATACGCAGTATTTT.

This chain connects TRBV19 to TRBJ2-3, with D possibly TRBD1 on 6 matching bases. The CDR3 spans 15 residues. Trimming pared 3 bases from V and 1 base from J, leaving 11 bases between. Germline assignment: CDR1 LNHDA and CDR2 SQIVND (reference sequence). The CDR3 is CASSMGASGTDTQYF. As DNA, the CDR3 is TGTGCCAGTAGTATGGGGGCTTCGGGCACAGATACGCAGTATTTT. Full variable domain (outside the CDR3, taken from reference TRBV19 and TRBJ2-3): DGGITQSPKYLFRKEGQNVTLSCEQNLNHDAMYWYRQDPGQGLRLIYYSQIVNDFQKGDIAEGYSVSREKKESFPLTVTSAQKNPTAFYLCASSMGASGTDTQYFGPGTRLTVL.

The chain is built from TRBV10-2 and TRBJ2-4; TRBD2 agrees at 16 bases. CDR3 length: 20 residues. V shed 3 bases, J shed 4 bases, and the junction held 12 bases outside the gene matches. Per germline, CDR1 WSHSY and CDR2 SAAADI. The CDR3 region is CASSDPTGLAGGLGKNIQYF. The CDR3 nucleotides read TGCGCCAGCAGTGATCCAACGGGACTAGCGGGAGGGCTGGGTAAAAACATTCAGTACTTC.

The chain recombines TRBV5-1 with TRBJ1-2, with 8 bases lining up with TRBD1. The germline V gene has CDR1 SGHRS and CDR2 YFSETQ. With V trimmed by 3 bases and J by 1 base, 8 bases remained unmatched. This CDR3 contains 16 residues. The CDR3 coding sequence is TGCGCCAGCAGCTCGAACGGGGACAGGATTAACTATGGCTACACCTTC. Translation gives CASSSNGDRINYGYTF.

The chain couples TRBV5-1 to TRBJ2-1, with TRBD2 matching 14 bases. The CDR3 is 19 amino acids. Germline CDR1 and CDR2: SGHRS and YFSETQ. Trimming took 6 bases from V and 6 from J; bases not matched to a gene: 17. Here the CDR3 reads CASTKLPILGTSGSNEQFF. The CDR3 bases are TGCGCCAGCACCAAACTACCCATCCTTGGGACTAGCGGGAGCAATGAGCAGTTCTTC.

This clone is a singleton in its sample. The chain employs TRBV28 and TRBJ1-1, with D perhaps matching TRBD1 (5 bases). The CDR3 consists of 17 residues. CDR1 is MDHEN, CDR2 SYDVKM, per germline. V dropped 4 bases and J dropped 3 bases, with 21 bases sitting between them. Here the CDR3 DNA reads TGTGCCAGCAGTTCGCACCTTGGAGGGGCGTCTGACACTGAAGCTTTCTTT. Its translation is CASSSHLGGASDTEAFF.

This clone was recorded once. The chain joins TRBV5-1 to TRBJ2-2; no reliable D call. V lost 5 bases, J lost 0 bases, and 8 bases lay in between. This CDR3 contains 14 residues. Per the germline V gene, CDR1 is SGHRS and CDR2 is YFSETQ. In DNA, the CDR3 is TGCGCCAGCAGGGGCACATCGAACACCGGGGAGCTGTTTTTT. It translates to CASRGTSNTGELFF.

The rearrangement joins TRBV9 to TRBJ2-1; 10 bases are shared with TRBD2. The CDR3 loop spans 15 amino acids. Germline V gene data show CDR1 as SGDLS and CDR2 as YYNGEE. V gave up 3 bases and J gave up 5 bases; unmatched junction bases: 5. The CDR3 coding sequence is TGTGCCAGCAGCGCTAGCGGGAGTGGCCACAATGAGCAGTTCTTC. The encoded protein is CASSASGSGHNEQFF.

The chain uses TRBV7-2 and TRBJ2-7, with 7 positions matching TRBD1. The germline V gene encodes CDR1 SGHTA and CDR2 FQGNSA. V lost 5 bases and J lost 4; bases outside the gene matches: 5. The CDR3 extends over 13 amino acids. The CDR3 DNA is TGTGCCAGCAGCAAAGAACAGGGGTACGAGCAGTACTTC. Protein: CASSKEQGYEQYF. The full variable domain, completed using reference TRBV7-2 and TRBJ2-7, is GAGVSQSPSNKVTEKGKDVELRCDPISGHTALYWYRQSLGQGLEFLIYFQGNSAPDKSGLPSDRFSAERTGGSVSTLTIQRTQQEDSAVYLCASSKEQGYEQYFGPGTRLTVT.

This CDR3 reads CASSSGLAVYEQYF. CDR3 DNA sequence: TGTGCCAGCAGCTCCGGACTAGCAGTCTACGAGCAGTACTTC. The chain uses TRBV5-6 and TRBJ2-7; TRBD2 aligns across 8 bases. Trimming took 3 bases from V and 3 from J; bases not matched to a gene: 5. CDR1 and CDR2 from the germline V gene are SGHDT and YYEEEE. This CDR3 has 14 residues.